This T cell receptor (beta chain) is from a study of glioma-infiltrating T cells after dendritic cell vaccination. This clone was observed a few times. Patients had residual fresh-frozen tumor tissue and more than two years of survival data. Isocitrate dehydrogenase mutation was absent in all glioblastoma patients. CDR3 length: 15 amino acids. V lost 0 bases and J lost 4; bases outside the gene matches: 3. From germline, CDR1 is WNHNN and CDR2 SYGVQD (reference sequence). Up to about 2 ug genomic DNA was used for TCRB CDR3 amplification. Generated by immunoSEQ multiplex PCR, the TCRdb table keeps only in-frame clones and is missing some. This sample has 95,000 or so clones; approximately 81% occur once, and the top ten carry around 2.9%.

V usage is TRBV10-1 and J usage is TRBJ2-7, with TRBD1 matching 10 bases. The source of this sequence is a human donor with glioblastoma. Sequencing used blood, obtained before dendritic cell vaccination. CDR3 amino acids: CASSESGDRGYEQYF. CDR3 DNA sequence: TGCGCCAGCAGTGAGTCAGGGGACAGGGGTTACGAGCAGTACTTC.